The present entry profiles one T cell receptor beta chain with its context. What it binds is unknown. This sample is drawn from a study of cytomegalovirus exposure and HLA in healthy donors. Overall study results and limits: As confirmed in vitro, a few CMV-associated chains were specific for CMV antigens. Most CMV-associated TCR beta chains were later found to appear HLA-restricted. A later analysis, which compared TCR beta chains of equal frequency, found the HLA-associated ones more clonally expanded.

Amplification used 60 Vbeta primers and 13 Jbeta primers. The protocol was immunoSEQ multiplex PCR, while the TCRdb copy is restricted to in-frame clones and leaves out a portion. The table lists about 120,000 clones. This CDR3 comprises 14 residues. From germline, CDR1 is MGHDK and CDR2 SYGVNS. Unmatched junction bases numbered 9, after V lost 3 bases and J lost 8 bases. The V gene is TRBV25-1, the J gene TRBJ1-1; 7 bases agree with TRBD1. This receptor was taken from a middle-aged woman in good health and CMV-seropositive. Sequencing was carried out using PBMCs. The CDR3 bases are TGTGCCAGCAGTGACAGGGGGGAGGTTAGGGAAGCTTTCTTT. The encoded protein is CASSDRGEVREAFF.